This T cell receptor beta chain emerged from a study of vaccination effects on CD4 cells after COVID-19. Across the study: Post-vaccine draws lagged the second dose by a median of 72 days.

Produced via immunoSEQ multiplex PCR; TCRdb's table is partial and in-frame only. The table has around 14,000 clones, around 72% seen once; the top ten hold roughly 9.9%. CD4+ T cells specific for antigen were expanded with viral peptide pools by the ViraFEST assay before sequencing. Cultured cells yielded isolated CD4+ T cells after 10 days. Two-dose vaccination with either BNT162b2 or mRNA-1273 was given to the participants. The authors exchanged half the medium for IL-2 medium on days 3 and 7. This clone showed up just a few times. Its antigen is not identified. The length of the CDR3 is 15 residues. The germline V gene has CDR1 SEHNR and CDR2 FQNEAQ (reference sequence). Trimming took 5 bases from V and 6 from J; bases not matched to a gene: 9.

This chain links TRBV7-9 with TRBJ2-1; 8 bases are a match to TRBD1. This TCR came from a human donor who received a COVID-19 vaccine. The starting material was CD4+ T cells from PBMCs cultured with SARS-CoV-2 spike peptides, obtained after COVID-19 vaccination. The CDR3 loop is CASSIGQGASNEQFF. CDR3 bases: TGTGCCAGCAGCATCGGACAGGGTGCTTCCAATGAGCAGTTCTTC.